Listed below are T cell receptor beta chains from one sample, sequenced in a study of vaccination and CD4 T cells after COVID-19. The antigens these receptors bind are not known. From the PCR reads, TCRdb called clonotypes with MiXCR, one entry per CDR3 protein. Of approximately 12,000 distinct CDR3 sequences in the sample, approximately 52% were seen once. Sequenced sample: CD4+ T cells from blood, cultured in vitro. The receptor source for this set is a human donor who had recovered from COVID-19. Each CDR3 is given with its conserved first and last residue. Each record gives: D gene, J gene, clone size, V gene, CDR3 protein, CDR3 DNA. A D gene is named only where the DNA matches it firmly. Part of the rows lack a size; the others show once, few, many or a class for expanded clones.

>TRBD1|TRBJ1-1|-|TRBV7-2
CASSYRRQGRRNTEAFF
TGTGCCAGCAGCTATCGGCGACAGGGCCGTAGGAACACTGAAGCTTTCTTT
>-|TRBJ2-3|-|TRBV20-1
CSARDPSGRSLHTDTQYF
TGCAGTGCTAGAGATCCCTCCGGACGGAGCCTCCACACAGATACGCAGTATTTT
>-|TRBJ2-3|once|TRBV28
CTSSLGGPVDTQYF
TGTACCAGCAGTTTAGGAGGCCCGGTAGATACGCAGTATTTT
>-|TRBJ1-6|-|TRBV4-2
CASSQEFAGSPLHF
TGTGCCAGCAGCCAAGAGTTCGCGGGTTCACCCCTCCACTTT
>TRBD1|TRBJ1-1|-|TRBV7-2
CASSGRQGEAEAFF
TGTGCCAGCAGCGGAAGACAGGGGGAGGCTGAAGCTTTCTTT
>-|TRBJ2-5|-|TRBV15
CATSRDTQVQYF
TGTGCCACCAGCAGAGATACGCAGGTCCAGTACTTC
>-|TRBJ2-7|few|TRBV15
CATSRQVDYEQYF
TGTGCCACCAGCAGACAGGTGGACTACGAGCAGTACTTC
>-|TRBJ2-5|-|TRBV6-1
CASSAGIEGMVTQYF
TGTGCCAGCAGTGCGGGCATAGAGGGGATGGTGACCCAGTACTTC
>TRBD2|TRBJ2-1|-|TRBV6-1
CVSSELAGSYNEQFF
TGTGTCAGCAGTGAACTAGCGGGCTCCTACAATGAGCAGTTCTTC
>-|TRBJ1-2|few|TRBV19
CASRVPGDQFEGYTF
TGTGCCAGTAGGGTTCCAGGGGACCAATTTGAAGGCTACACCTTC
>TRBD1|TRBJ1-1|-|TRBV10-3
CAICDRGDTEAFF
TGTGCCATCTGTGACAGGGGGGACACTGAAGCTTTCTTT
>-|TRBJ2-3|few|TRBV19
CASSIAASTDTQYF
TGTGCCAGTAGTATAGCGGCCAGCACAGATACGCAGTATTTT
>-|TRBJ1-2|few|TRBV28
CASRLDRHYGYTF
TGTGCCAGCAGACTCGACAGGCACTATGGCTACACCTTC
>-|TRBJ2-5|-|TRBV7-8
CASSPRVSETQYF
TGTGCCAGCAGCCCCAGGGTTTCCGAGACCCAGTACTTC
>-|TRBJ2-3|-|TRBV7-9
CASSFGLMGTDTQYF
TGTGCCAGCAGCTTCGGGCTCATGGGGACAGATACGCAGTATTTT
>-|TRBJ1-6|-|TRBV30
CAWSRGLDSPLHF
TGTGCCTGGAGTCGGGGGCTGGATTCACCCCTCCACTTT
>TRBD1|TRBJ1-2|few|TRBV6-1
CASRPQQGARYGYTF
TGTGCCAGCAGACCCCAACAGGGGGCGCGTTATGGCTACACCTTC
>TRBD1|TRBJ1-2|few|TRBV28
CASSLRDRAGYGYTF
TGTGCCAGCAGTCTCCGGGACAGGGCTGGCTATGGCTACACCTTC
>-|TRBJ2-7|-|TRBV5-5
CASSSYGSYEQYF
TGTGCCAGCAGCTCGTATGGATCCTACGAGCAGTACTTC
>TRBD1|TRBJ1-3|-|TRBV30
CAWIWGRGKNTIYF
TGTGCCTGGATTTGGGGCAGGGGGAAGAACACCATATATTTT
>-|TRBJ2-7|few|TRBV6-2/TRBV6-3
CASSYGENPYEQYF
TGTGCCAGCAGTTACGGAGAGAACCCCTACGAGCAGTACTTC
>-|TRBJ2-1|-|TRBV30
CAWSAQVANEQFF
TGTGCCTGGAGTGCGCAGGTCGCTAATGAGCAGTTCTTC
>-|TRBJ1-5|-|TRBV5-8
CASSLIGGASNQPQHF
TGTGCCAGCAGCTTGATTGGGGGGGCTAGCAATCAGCCCCAGCATTTT
>-|TRBJ1-1|-|TRBV21-1
CASSKEGRGGVLVAFF
TGTGCCAGCAGCAAAGAGGGTAGGGGGGGGGTCTTAGTAGCTTTCTTT
>TRBD2|TRBJ2-7|-|TRBV27
CASSPGLAVRRLSEQYF
TGTGCCAGCAGCCCGGGACTAGCGGTGAGGCGATTAAGCGAGCAGTACTTC
>-|TRBJ1-4|-|TRBV6-1
CASGRTATNEKLFF
TGTGCCAGCGGAAGGACAGCAACTAATGAAAAACTGTTTTTT
>-|TRBJ1-2|-|TRBV12-3/TRBV12-4
CASSLANYGYTF
TGTGCCAGCAGTTTAGCTAACTATGGCTACACCTTC
>TRBD1|TRBJ1-2|few|TRBV6-7
CASSRPRTGGINGYTF
TGTGCCAGCAGTCGCCCTCGGACAGGGGGCATAAATGGCTACACCTTC
>-|TRBJ2-3|-|TRBV24-1
CATSATGGGTDTQYF
TGTGCCACCAGTGCGACCGGCGGAGGCACAGATACGCAGTATTTT
>-|TRBJ1-1|once|TRBV20-1
CSAWDNRLNTEAFF
TGCAGTGCTTGGGACAACAGGTTGAACACTGAAGCTTTCTTT
>-|TRBJ2-2|few|TRBV5-1
CASSLAPTGELFF
TGCGCCAGCAGCTTGGCCCCCACCGGGGAGCTGTTTTTT
>-|TRBJ2-2|-|TRBV28
CAIGGRPGELFF
TGTGCCATAGGGGGGAGGCCCGGGGAGCTGTTTTTT
>TRBD1|TRBJ1-5|-|TRBV7-3
CASSFVGQGVAHQPQHF
TGTGCCAGCAGCTTTGTGGGACAGGGGGTCGCTCATCAGCCCCAGCATTTT
>TRBD1|TRBJ2-7|-|TRBV2
CASSYVGQGYYEQYF
TGTGCCAGCAGTTATGTGGGACAGGGATATTACGAGCAGTACTTC
>-|TRBJ1-4|-|TRBV15
CATSRDAGGEKLFF
TGTGCCACCAGCAGAGATGCCGGTGGGGAAAAACTGTTTTTT
>-|TRBJ2-1|-|TRBV20-1
CSARGDKWVF
TGCAGTGCCAGGGGTGACAAGTGGGTCTTC
>-|TRBJ2-7|few|TRBV30
CAWSVPPLIGPTYEQYF
TGTGCCTGGAGTGTACCCCCCCTCATAGGGCCTACCTACGAGCAGTACTTC
>-|TRBJ1-1|few|TRBV5-4
CASSSDMVSGIPEAFF
TGTGCCAGCAGCTCCGACATGGTTTCCGGAATTCCTGAAGCTTTCTTT
>-|TRBJ2-6|few|TRBV12-3/TRBV12-4
CASRGPLRVGANVLTF
TGTGCCAGCAGGGGACCTCTTAGGGTTGGGGCCAACGTCCTGACTTTC
>-|TRBJ1-5|few|TRBV15
CATSSQRLYNLDDSNQPQHF
TGTGCCACCAGCAGTCAGAGACTGTACAACCTTGACGATAGCAATCAGCCCCAGCATTTT
>-|TRBJ1-6|-|TRBV5-6
CASSFRRAGTHSPLHF
TGTGCCAGCAGCTTCAGACGGGCAGGGACCCATTCACCCCTCCACTTT
>TRBD1|TRBJ2-1|-|TRBV7-9
CASSLPNRDRVNNEQFF
TGTGCCAGCAGTCTACCAAACCGGGACAGGGTCAACAATGAGCAGTTCTTC
>-|TRBJ2-5|-|TRBV20-1
CSARDPFAGKETQYF
TGCAGTGCTAGAGACCCATTTGCGGGAAAAGAGACCCAGTACTTC
>TRBD1|TRBJ1-1|once|TRBV5-1
CASSATTGPTEAFF
TGCGCCAGCAGCGCCACGACAGGGCCCACTGAAGCTTTCTTT
>-|TRBJ1-5|-|TRBV20-1
CSGLDGGNQPQHF
TGCAGTGGTTTGGACGGGGGGAATCAGCCCCAGCATTTT
>-|TRBJ2-1|-|TRBV7-8
CASSFNRRELYNEQFF
TGTGCCAGCAGCTTCAATAGAAGGGAGCTATACAATGAGCAGTTCTTC